What follows is one TCR beta chain and its context. Its antigen is undetermined. These data originate in a study of T-cell memory formation after mild COVID-19. The study, taken as a whole, reports: That cross-reactive memory joined was suggested by some responding clones appearing in pre-infection memory.

Libraries for TCRalpha and TCRbeta carried sample barcodes and unique molecular identifiers via 5'RACE. Using its own MiXCR run on the 5' RACE reads, TCRdb lists one record per CDR3 protein. The table has roughly 160,000 distinct CDR3 sequences, 13% seen once; the top ten hold approximately 3.6%. Germline lookup yields CDR1 MGHRA and CDR2 YSYEKL. Unmatched junction bases numbered 6, after V lost 2 bases and J lost 5 bases. The CDR3 covers 16 residues. J is TRBJ2-5 and V is TRBV4-1, with TRBD2 identical over 12 bases. This sequence was found in a man between 18 and 29 years old who had mild COVID-19 (a few samples of this study predate the infection). Cell type and time point are not known. The sequencing sample was made of PBMCs or a T cell subset sorted from them (not recorded which). CDR3 in DNA: TGCGCCAGCAGCCAACTCGGACTAGCGGGGAGGGAGACCCAGTACTTC. This encodes CASSQLGLAGRETQYF.